This T cell receptor (beta chain) was documented in a study of T cell repertoires in cytomegalovirus infection. Overall study context: Selection of CMV epitopes for the study included recently identified HLA-C-restricted and well-studied HLA-B-restricted ones. Public TCR beta signatures provided an indication of both CMV infection and a matching HLA type. General study findings and limits: Predominance within the ex vivo response was attributable to HLA-C-restricted CMV-specific TCR beta clonotypes.

V was trimmed by 8 bases and J by 1 base, leaving 8 bases between them. The CDR3 contains 12 residues. CDR1 and CDR2 (germline): ENHRY, SYGVKD. Note on this clonotype: Its target is not known.

MiXCR was run by TCRdb on the reads, yielding one entry per CDR3 protein. The table lists fewer than 30,000 distinct CDR3 sequences, around 19% of them singletons, with 80% to 90% in the top ten. This receptor was obtained from a human donor in good health (CMV status not recorded). Some clones in this sample may be carry-over from other donors' samples. This specimen was CD8+ T cells from cultured PBMCs, taken from culture after CMV antigen stimulation. The chain couples TRBV10-3 to TRBJ1-1; D might be TRBD1 (6 bases). The CDR3 here is CAIARGNTEAFF. Written as DNA, the CDR3 is TGTGCCATCGCCAGGGGGAACACTGAAGCTTTCTTT.